A selection of T cell receptor beta chains follows, all from one sample in a study of T cell changes during pregnancy in multiple sclerosis. Some clones are missing from TCRdb's copy, which holds only in-frame ones; the method was immunoSEQ multiplex PCR. Here the sample spans 47,000 or so clones, 90% being singletons. The sequencing here drew on peripheral blood, taken after pregnancy. These receptors originate from a female donor in good health, enrolled as a control in a pregnancy study. Each CDR3 is given with its conserved first and last residue. The order of the fields is CDR3 protein, CDR3 DNA, D gene, clone size, J gene, V gene. The D gene is left open where the match is weak. Rows give clone size only sometimes, using once, few, many, or a class for an expanded clone.

cdr3_aa: CASSDLAGGTDTQYF
cdr3_nt: TGTGCCAGCAGTGACCTAGCGGGAGGCACAGATACGCAGTATTTT
d_call: TRBD2
clone_size: .
j_call: TRBJ2-3
v_call: TRBV6-4

cdr3_aa: CASTGLAGEMRRETQYF
cdr3_nt: TGCGCCAGCACCGGACTAGCGGGGGAAATGCGGCGAGAGACCCAGTACTTC
d_call: TRBD2
clone_size: .
j_call: TRBJ2-5
v_call: TRBV5-1

cdr3_aa: CASRTPGQGNLYF
cdr3_nt: TGTGCCAGCAGGACTCCGGGACAGGGGAATTTGTACTTC
d_call: TRBD1
clone_size: .
j_call: TRBJ2-7
v_call: TRBV27

cdr3_aa: CASSQDTGGGETQYF
cdr3_nt: TGCGCCAGCAGCCAAGATACCGGGGGGGGCGAGACCCAGTACTTC
d_call: TRBD2
clone_size: .
j_call: TRBJ2-5
v_call: TRBV4-1

cdr3_aa: CASSIDQGSGYTF
cdr3_nt: TGTGCCAGTAGTATAGATCAGGGGTCTGGCTACACCTTC
d_call: .
clone_size: .
j_call: TRBJ1-2
v_call: TRBV19

cdr3_aa: CASSLRSGNQPQHF
cdr3_nt: TGTGCCAGCAGCTTAAGGTCGGGAAACCAGCCCCAGCATTTT
d_call: .
clone_size: .
j_call: TRBJ1-5
v_call: TRBV7-6

cdr3_aa: CASSFGLVPPDTQYF
cdr3_nt: TGTGCCAGCAGTTTCGGACTAGTTCCGCCAGATACGCAGTATTTT
d_call: TRBD2
clone_size: .
j_call: TRBJ2-3
v_call: TRBV6-5

cdr3_aa: CASSLSEPSGFYNEQFF
cdr3_nt: TGTGCCAGCAGTTTATCGGAGCCTAGCGGATTCTACAATGAGCAGTTCTTC
d_call: TRBD2
clone_size: .
j_call: TRBJ2-1
v_call: TRBV27

cdr3_aa: CASSTGAEGWVPSPLHF
cdr3_nt: TGTGCCAGTAGTACCGGAGCCGAGGGATGGGTTCCTTCACCCCTCCACTTT
d_call: .
clone_size: .
j_call: TRBJ1-6
v_call: TRBV19

cdr3_aa: CASSPGQGYNEQFF
cdr3_nt: TGTGCCAGCAGTCCGGGACAGGGGTACAATGAGCAGTTCTTC
d_call: TRBD1
clone_size: .
j_call: TRBJ2-1
v_call: TRBV27

cdr3_aa: CASSYGSGRGLGNTEAFF
cdr3_nt: TGCGCCAGCAGCTATGGGTCGGGCAGGGGGCTCGGGAACACTGAAGCTTTCTTT
d_call: TRBD1
clone_size: .
j_call: TRBJ1-1
v_call: TRBV5-1

cdr3_aa: CASSLDRVNYGYTF
cdr3_nt: TGTGCCAGCAGCTTGGACAGGGTGAACTATGGCTACACCTTC
d_call: TRBD1
clone_size: .
j_call: TRBJ1-2
v_call: TRBV6-1

cdr3_aa: CASSEGGHTEAFF
cdr3_nt: TGTGCCAGCAGTGAGGGGGGGCACACTGAAGCTTTCTTT
d_call: .
clone_size: once
j_call: TRBJ1-1
v_call: TRBV6-1

cdr3_aa: CASSSAGQSYEQYF
cdr3_nt: TGCGCCAGCAGTTCGGCCGGACAGTCCTACGAGCAGTACTTC
d_call: .
clone_size: .
j_call: TRBJ2-7
v_call: TRBV5-1

cdr3_aa: CASSLDGPGQGAEAFF
cdr3_nt: TGCGCCAGCAGCTTGGACGGACCGGGACAGGGAGCTGAAGCTTTCTTT
d_call: TRBD1
clone_size: .
j_call: TRBJ1-1
v_call: TRBV5-1

cdr3_aa: CASEQSSYNSPLHF
cdr3_nt: TGCGCCAGTGAACAGAGCTCCTATAATTCACCCCTCCACTTT
d_call: .
clone_size: once
j_call: TRBJ1-6
v_call: TRBV10-2

cdr3_aa: CASSRQVMNTEAFF
cdr3_nt: TGTGCCAGCAGCCGACAGGTGATGAACACTGAAGCTTTCTTT
d_call: .
clone_size: .
j_call: TRBJ1-1
v_call: TRBV6-1

cdr3_aa: CASSTRGNSPLHF
cdr3_nt: TGCGCCAGCAGTACCAGGGGCAATTCACCCCTCCACTTT
d_call: .
clone_size: .
j_call: TRBJ1-6
v_call: TRBV5-1

cdr3_aa: CASSREGGNTEAFF
cdr3_nt: TGTGCCAGCAGCAGAGAGGGAGGGAACACTGAAGCTTTCTTT
d_call: .
clone_size: .
j_call: TRBJ1-1
v_call: TRBV7-2

cdr3_aa: CASSSISGANTEAFF
cdr3_nt: TGTGCCAGCAGCTCGATAAGTGGGGCGAACACTGAAGCTTTCTTT
d_call: .
clone_size: .
j_call: TRBJ1-1
v_call: TRBV7-9

cdr3_aa: CASAYKGLPGAYNEQFF
cdr3_nt: TGCGCCAGCGCCTATAAGGGTCTCCCGGGAGCCTACAATGAGCAGTTCTTC
d_call: .
clone_size: .
j_call: TRBJ2-1
v_call: TRBV5-1

cdr3_aa: CASSRTFTGELFF
cdr3_nt: TGTGCCAGCAGCAGGACATTCACCGGGGAGCTGTTTTTT
d_call: .
clone_size: .
j_call: TRBJ2-2
v_call: TRBV27

cdr3_aa: CASSLTGGAGDTQYF
cdr3_nt: TGTGCCAGCAGCCTCACAGGGGGCGCAGGGGATACGCAGTATTTT
d_call: TRBD1
clone_size: .
j_call: TRBJ2-3
v_call: TRBV7-3

cdr3_aa: CASSSVSGRDFLYEQYF
cdr3_nt: TGTGCCAGCAGCTCGGTTAGTGGACGGGACTTCCTCTACGAGCAGTACTTC
d_call: .
clone_size: .
j_call: TRBJ2-7
v_call: TRBV7-4

cdr3_aa: CASSLPGADGYTF
cdr3_nt: TGTGCCAGCAGCTTACCAGGGGCGGATGGCTACACCTTC
d_call: .
clone_size: .
j_call: TRBJ1-2
v_call: TRBV7-2